This record looks at one TCR beta chain sequence and its context. As yet, its antigen is unknown. This entry is derived from a study of lymphopenia after photon versus proton radiotherapy. Overall study findings and caveats: A bigger post-nadir fall in TCR diversity correlated inversely with survival time in deceased patients. Only patients who died were analyzed for survival; proton advantage is unproven. Under photons, naive T cells and diversity fell while effector/memory populations rose. Post-nadir diversity loss with photons came from oligoclonal expansion, particularly CD8+ Temra cells.

TCRdb keeps only in-frame clones here, not all; method: immunoSEQ multiplex PCR. The profile shows 77,000 or so clones, approximately 82% of them singletons. The sequence was collected from a man between 60 and 75 years old with pancreatic cancer. The specimen comprised peripheral blood, sampled from a patient treated with proton-based radiotherapy.

This chain's CDR3 is CATSRASLVDTQYF. The CDR3 DNA follows: TGTGCCACCAGCAGAGCCTCACTAGTAGATACGCAGTATTTT. The chain employs TRBV15 and TRBJ2-3; D perhaps matches TRBD2 (5 bases). The CDR3 is 14 amino acids. The germline V gene has CDR1 LNHNV and CDR2 YYDKDF (reference sequence). V was trimmed by 1 base and J by 5 bases, leaving 10 bases between them.